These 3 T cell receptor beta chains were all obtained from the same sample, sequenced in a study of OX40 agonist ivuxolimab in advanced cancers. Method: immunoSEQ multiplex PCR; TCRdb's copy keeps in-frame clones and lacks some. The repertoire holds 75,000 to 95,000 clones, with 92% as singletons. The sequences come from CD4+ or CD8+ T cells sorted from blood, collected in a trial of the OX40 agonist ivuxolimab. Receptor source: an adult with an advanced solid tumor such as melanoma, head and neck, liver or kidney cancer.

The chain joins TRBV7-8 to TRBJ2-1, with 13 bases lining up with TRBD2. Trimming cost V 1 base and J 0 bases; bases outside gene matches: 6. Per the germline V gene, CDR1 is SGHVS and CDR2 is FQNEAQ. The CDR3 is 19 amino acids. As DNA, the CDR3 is TGTGCCAGCAGCTTAGAACTAGCGGGGGGGTTGAGCTCCTACAATGAGCAGTTCTTC. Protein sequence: CASSLELAGGLSSYNEQFF.

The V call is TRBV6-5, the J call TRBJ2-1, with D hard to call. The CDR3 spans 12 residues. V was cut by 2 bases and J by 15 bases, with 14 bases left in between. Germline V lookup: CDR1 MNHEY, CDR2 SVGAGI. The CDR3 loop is CASSYPPGTMFF. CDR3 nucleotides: TGTGCCAGCAGTTACCCACCCGGAACCATGTTCTTC.

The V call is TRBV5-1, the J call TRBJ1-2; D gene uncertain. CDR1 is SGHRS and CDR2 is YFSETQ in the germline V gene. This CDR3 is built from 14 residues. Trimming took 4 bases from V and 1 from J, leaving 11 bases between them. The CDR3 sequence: CASSPTTGNYGYTF. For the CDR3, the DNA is TGCGCCAGCAGCCCAACGACGGGTAACTATGGCTACACCTTC.